A single sample gave rise to the 7 T cell receptor beta chains below, sequenced in a study of blood T cell repertoires in COVID-19. Profiled with immunoSEQ multiplex PCR; TCRdb holds only in-frame clones, not every one. The sample contains approximately 120,000 clones, about 83% of which appear only once. The material sequenced was peripheral blood. Receptors were obtained from a human donor in a cohort sampled during active COVID-19.

The chain is built from TRBV9 and TRBJ2-7, with TRBD1 matching over 9 bases. V lost 3 bases, J lost 6 bases, and 10 bases stayed unmatched. Germline loops: CDR1 SGDLS, CDR2 YYNGEE. The CDR3 runs to 15 residues. In nucleotides, the CDR3 is TGTGCCAGCAGCGCCGACCCAAACAGGGGGCGCGAGCAGTACTTC. It translates to CASSADPNRGREQYF.

The chain employs TRBV5-1 and TRBJ1-2; D is ambiguous. The CDR3 totals 14 residues. The germline CDR1 and CDR2 sequences are SGHRS and YFSETQ. V was cut by 0 bases and J by 2 bases, with 8 bases left in between. The CDR3 DNA is TGCGCCAGCAGCTTGGGAGGTTCCAACTATGGCTACACCTTC. As protein: CASSLGGSNYGYTF. Looking up the rest from reference TRBV5-1 and TRBJ1-2 gives the full variable domain: KAGVTQTPRYLIKTRGQQVTLSCSPISGHRSVSWYQQTPGQGLQFLFEYFSETQRNKGNFPGRFSGRQFSNSRSEMNVSTLELGDSALYLCASSLGGSNYGYTFGSGTRLTVV.

This rearrangement joins TRBV27 to TRBJ1-2; D gene ambiguous. From germline, CDR1 is MNHEY and CDR2 SMNVEV (reference sequence). This CDR3 region has 13 residues. Trimming removed 6 bases at V and 1 base at J, with 9 bases between. The CDR3 coding sequence is TGTGCCAGCAGCTTGGCGGGTAACTATGGCTACACCTTC. It encodes CASSLAGNYGYTF.

The chain recombines TRBV7-2 with TRBJ1-5; D possibly corresponds to TRBD1 (6 bases). Germline CDR1 SGHTA, CDR2 FQGNSA. With 1 base removed from V and 3 bases from J, the gap between germline ends came to 16 bases. The CDR3 totals 17 residues. CDR3 region: CASSLVNRQVPNQPQHF. DNA for the CDR3: TGTGCCAGCAGCTTAGTTAACCGACAGGTCCCCAATCAGCCCCAGCATTTT.

V and J are TRBV30 and TRBJ2-5; D might be TRBD2 (7 bases). The CDR3 is 13 residues long. Trimming removed 3 bases at V and 1 base at J, with 9 bases between. CDR1 is GTSNPN and CDR2 is SVGIG in the germline V gene (reference sequence). CDR3 residues: CAWSGGPQETQYF. The CDR3 DNA reads as TGTGCCTGGAGCGGGGGGCCCCAAGAGACCCAGTACTTC.

The genes are TRBV21-1 and TRBJ2-6; TRBD2, the table's D call, lacks a check against the DNA. TRBV21-1 has pseudogene status. This CDR3 spans 16 amino acids. In nucleotides, the CDR3 is TGTGCCAGCAGCAAACCGGAGGGAGCCGGGGCCAACGTCCTGACTTTC. It specifies CASSKPEGAGANVLTF.

V gene TRBV6-5 combines with J gene TRBJ2-2; D not certain. The CDR3 runs 13 residues. Germline V CDR1 and CDR2: MNHEY, SVGAGI. Trimming cost V 4 bases and J 7 bases, with 10 bases left between them. As DNA, the CDR3 is TGTGCCAGCAGTTCCTCCTTAGACGGGGAGCTGTTTTTT. Its translation is CASSSSLDGELFF.